This passage covers 18 T cell receptor beta chains from one sample sequenced in a study of early T cells in non-severe SARS-CoV-2 infection (dated by TCRdb to 2020 to 2022). Libraries were constructed by 5' RACE. Sequencing relied on a NextSeq 500. TCRdb cleaned the public reads at Q25 with fastp, built clones with MiXCR and kept in-frame beta chains. When rows share a CDR3 protein, they turn into one entry using the most common DNA and genes. Recorded for this sample are roughly 80,000 distinct CDR3 sequences; approximately 16% of them occurred a single time. The ten largest clones take up about 3% of the sample. The sequenced sample was whole blood. Source of these receptors: an adult who was a healthcare worker with PCR-confirmed SARS-CoV-2 infection or an uninfected control (not recorded which).

This clonotype was counted ten times or more. The gene calls are TRBV12-3 or TRBV12-4 and TRBJ1-6, with D tentatively TRBD1 (5 bases). The ends were cut back, 5 bases at V and 5 bases at J, with 10 bases in the middle. The CDR3 is made up of 14 amino acids. The CDR3 reads CASSTGTNNSPLHF. As DNA, the CDR3 is TGTGCCAGCAGTACCGGGACCAATAATTCACCCCTCCACTTT.

This clonotype was detected a few times. This chain links TRBV10-1 with TRBJ2-7; D unclear. CDR3 size: 12 residues. Germline CDR1 reads WNHNN; CDR2 reads SYGVQD (reference sequence). V was clipped by 6 bases and J by 6 bases, with 12 bases between them. The CDR3 loop reads CASSAKGGEQYF. DNA of the CDR3: TGCGCCAGCAGCGCTAAGGGTGGCGAGCAGTACTTC.

This clonotype appeared a few times. This sequence joins TRBV21-1 and TRBJ2-7. TRBV21-1 is an annotated pseudogene. The CDR3 is 13 residues long. The CDR3 DNA is TGTGCCAGCAGGGACGGGAGCTCCTACGAGCAGTACTTC. Encoded protein: CASRDGSSYEQYF.

This clonotype was detected only a few times. The genes are TRBV2 and TRBJ2-2, with D uncertain. CDR3 length: 13 residues. Looked up from germline, CDR1 is SNHLY and CDR2 is FYNNEI. The germline V and J ends were trimmed by 4 bases and 3 bases, with 6 bases remaining between them. The chain's CDR3 is CASSVVDTGELFF. CDR3 in DNA: TGTGCCAGCAGTGTCGTTGACACCGGGGAGCTGTTTTTT.

This clonotype was counted a few times. The V call is TRBV29-1, the J call TRBJ1-4; tentatively, D is TRBD1 (5 bases). CDR3 length: 14 amino acids. The germline V and J ends were trimmed by 7 bases and 8 bases, with 20 bases remaining between them. Germline CDR1 is SQVTM and CDR2 is ANQGSEA. The CDR3 nucleotides read TGCAGCGCCAGAAAGGGAGGGGAAGGAGAAAAACTGTTTTTT. Protein sequence: CSARKGGEGEKLFF.

This clonotype was seen more than once but under ten times. This CDR3 is CASSEREIYGYTF. The CDR3 bases are TGTGCCAGCAGTGAACGGGAGATCTATGGCTACACCTTC. The chain uses TRBV2 and TRBJ1-2; D call uncertain. The CDR3 loop spans 13 amino acids. The germline V gene encodes CDR1 SNHLY and CDR2 FYNNEI. Trimming cost V 2 bases and J 4 bases, with 8 bases left between them.

This clonotype was detected only a few times. The V call is TRBV28, the J call TRBJ2-7; D tentatively fits TRBD1 or TRBD2 (5 bases each). In germline, CDR1 is MDHEN, CDR2 SYDVKM. The CDR3 runs 13 residues. V dropped 2 bases and J dropped 4 bases, with 9 bases sitting between them. As DNA, the CDR3 is TGTGCCAGCAGTTTACCAGGGAGTTACGAGCAGTACTTC. Translating gives CASSLPGSYEQYF.

This clonotype was picked up a small number of times. This chain joins TRBV7-3 and TRBJ2-1; D is unclear. Germline loops: CDR1 SGHTA, CDR2 FQGTGA. The CDR3 contains 15 residues. The V and J ends lost 2 bases and 3 bases respectively, with 11 bases between them. The CDR3 reads CASSLGHPDYNEQFF. As DNA, the CDR3 is TGTGCCAGCAGCTTAGGGCATCCAGACTACAATGAGCAGTTCTTC. Full variable domain (outside the CDR3, taken from reference TRBV7-3 and TRBJ2-1): GAGVSQTPSNKVTEKGKYVELRCDPISGHTALYWYRQSLGQGPEFLIYFQGTGAADDSGLPNDRFFAVRPEGSVSTLKIQRTERGDSAVYLCASSLGHPDYNEQFFGPGTRLTVL.

This clonotype showed up many times. The chain links TRBV6-1 to TRBJ1-5, with D uncertain. The CDR3 is made up of 14 amino acids. Trimming shortened V by 7 bases and J by 3 bases, and 13 bases separated the two germline ends. Germline V lookup: CDR1 MNHNS, CDR2 SASEGT. CDR3 nucleotide sequence: TGTGCCAGCACGAGGGCCCGAGACAATCAGCCCCAGCATTTT. Its translation is CASTRARDNQPQHF.

This clonotype was detected a few times. The genes are TRBV2 and TRBJ1-1; TRBD1 matches 8 bases. V lost 7 bases, J lost 11 bases, and 24 bases stayed unmatched. Looked up from germline, CDR1 is SNHLY and CDR2 is FYNNEI. The CDR3 has 17 residues. CDR3 amino acids: CASTRQGSSMTDGGAFF. The CDR3 DNA reads TGTGCCAGCACCCGACAGGGGTCGTCGATGACTGACGGAGGGGCTTTCTTT.

The rearrangement joins TRBV6-5 to TRBJ2-3; tentative D call: TRBD1 (6 bases). The ends were cut back, 6 bases at V and 3 bases at J, with 16 bases in the middle. The CDR3 consists of 15 residues. CDR1 and CDR2 (germline): MNHEY, SVGAGI. The CDR3, as DNA: TGTGCCAGCAGCGGCATAAAAGGGGGTACAGATACGCAGTATTTT. Residues: CASSGIKGGTDTQYF.

The J gene is TRBJ2-7, the V gene TRBV27; 9 bases are a match to TRBD2. J gave up 1 base and V 3 bases, and 7 bases lay outside the gene matches. The CDR3 totals 16 residues. CDR1 is MNHEY, CDR2 SMNVEV, per germline (reference sequence). CDR3 in amino acids: CASSFVGAGGSYEQYF. CDR3 nucleotides: TGTGCCAGCAGTTTTGTGGGAGCGGGGGGTTCCTACGAGCAGTACTTC.

This clonotype was counted ten times or more. The chain is built from TRBV5-5 and TRBJ1-5; possibly TRBD1 for D (6 bases). Germline-derived CDR1 and CDR2 are SGHKS and YYEKEE (reference sequence). This CDR3 is 14 amino acids long. The V and J ends lost 5 bases and 12 bases respectively, with 21 bases between them. The CDR3, as DNA: TGTGCCAGCAGTCGACATGAGGGACACACGGACCAGCATTTT. Its translation is CASSRHEGHTDQHF. Full variable domain (rest looked up from reference TRBV5-5 and TRBJ1-5): DAGVTQSPTHLIKTRGQQVTLRCSPISGHKSVSWYQQVLGQGPQFIFQYYEKEERGRGNFPDRFSARQFPNYSSELNVNALLLGDSALYLCASSRHEGHTDQHFGDGTRLSIL.

This clonotype appeared a few times. The J gene is TRBJ1-4, the V gene TRBV5-1; perhaps TRBD1 as D (5 bases). This CDR3 is built from 15 residues. The germline gives CDR1 SGHRS, CDR2 YFSETQ. V shed 2 bases and J shed 3 bases, with 11 bases lying between them. The CDR3 region has the DNA TGCGCCAGCAGCTTCTCCGGGACCCCTAATGAAAAACTGTTTTTT. Protein sequence: CASSFSGTPNEKLFF.

This clonotype has just a few counts. This CDR3 reads CAWGTGKYGYTF. CDR3 coding DNA: TGTGCCTGGGGGACAGGGAAGTATGGCTACACCTTC. The chain joins TRBV30 to TRBJ1-2; TRBD1 aligns across 9 bases. CDR1 GTSNPN and CDR2 SVGIG come from the germline V gene (reference sequence). The CDR3 runs 12 residues. The V segment lost 5 bases and the J segment 5 bases; nucleotides outside the gene matches: 3.

This clonotype came up a few times. This rearrangement joins TRBV5-1 to TRBJ2-7; TRBD1 might be the D (6 bases). Germline CDR1 SGHRS, CDR2 YFSETQ. With 5 bases removed from V and 7 bases from J, the gap between germline ends came to 22 bases. CDR3 length: 15 residues. The CDR3 spells CASSLMRGTHREQYF. CDR3 DNA sequence: TGCGCCAGCAGTTTGATGAGGGGGACCCATCGTGAGCAGTACTTC.

The chain joins TRBV29-1 to TRBJ2-2; D call uncertain. This CDR3 is built from 13 residues. CDR1 is SQVTM, CDR2 ANQGSEA, per germline. V was clipped by 5 bases and J by 2 bases, with 9 bases between them. The CDR3 coding sequence is TGCAGCGTTAGGATAAGTAACACCGGGGAGCTGTTTTTT. Its protein product is CSVRISNTGELFF.

The V gene is TRBV11-2, the J gene TRBJ2-5; D is ambiguous. Per germline, CDR1 SGHAT and CDR2 FQNNGV. V was cut by 0 bases and J by 6 bases, with 8 bases left in between. This CDR3 region has 13 residues. CDR3 sequence (DNA): TGTGCCAGCAGCTTAGATCCCCCCAAGACCCAGTACTTC. It is translated as CASSLDPPKTQYF.